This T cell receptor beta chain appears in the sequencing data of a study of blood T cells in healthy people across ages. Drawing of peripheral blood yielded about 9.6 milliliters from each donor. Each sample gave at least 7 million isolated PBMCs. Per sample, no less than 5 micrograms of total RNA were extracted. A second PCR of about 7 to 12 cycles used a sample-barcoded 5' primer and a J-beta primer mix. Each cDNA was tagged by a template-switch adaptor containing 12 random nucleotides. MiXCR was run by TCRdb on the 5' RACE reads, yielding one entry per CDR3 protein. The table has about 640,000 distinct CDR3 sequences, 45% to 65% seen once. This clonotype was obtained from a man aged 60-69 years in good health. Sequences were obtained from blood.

The CDR3 loop reads CASSQDRVASTQETQYF. The CDR3 DNA reads TGTGCCAGCAGCCAAGATAGGGTAGCCAGCACACAAGAGACCCAGTACTTC. The chain is built from TRBV4-2 and TRBJ2-5, with D hard to call. Germline CDR1 is LGHNA and CDR2 is YNFKEQ. The V end lost 0 bases, the J end lost 2 bases, and 16 bases lay between the germline ends. The CDR3 has 17 residues.